This TCR beta chain is from a study of blood T cell repertoires in COVID-19. Overall study context: T cells, B-cell-depleted T cells, or PBMCs supplied cDNA or gDNA.

As handled by the study authors: Amplification of reference gene primers was used by the study to estimate nucleated cell counts. The repertoire was sequenced with immunoSEQ multiplex PCR; TCRdb's copy has only in-frame clones and lacks some. V, J and clone size were drawn from that table, and D and trimming were deduced from the DNA. The table has 70,000 to 95,000 clones, around 90% seen once. V shed 3 bases, J shed 2 bases, and the junction held 1 base outside the gene matches. In germline, CDR1 is LNHDA, CDR2 SQIVND (reference sequence). The CDR3 length is 14 residues. In Seattle, patients joined the study during active infection and were tracked longitudinally.

Material: peripheral blood. The receptor was isolated from a man aged 50 to 60 with COVID-19, enrolled during active disease. The rearrangement uses TRBV19 and TRBJ2-7, with 10 positions matching TRBD1. The CDR3: CASSIGTGAYEQYF. CDR3 coding DNA: TGTGCCAGTAGTATTGGGACAGGGGCCTACGAGCAGTACTTC.